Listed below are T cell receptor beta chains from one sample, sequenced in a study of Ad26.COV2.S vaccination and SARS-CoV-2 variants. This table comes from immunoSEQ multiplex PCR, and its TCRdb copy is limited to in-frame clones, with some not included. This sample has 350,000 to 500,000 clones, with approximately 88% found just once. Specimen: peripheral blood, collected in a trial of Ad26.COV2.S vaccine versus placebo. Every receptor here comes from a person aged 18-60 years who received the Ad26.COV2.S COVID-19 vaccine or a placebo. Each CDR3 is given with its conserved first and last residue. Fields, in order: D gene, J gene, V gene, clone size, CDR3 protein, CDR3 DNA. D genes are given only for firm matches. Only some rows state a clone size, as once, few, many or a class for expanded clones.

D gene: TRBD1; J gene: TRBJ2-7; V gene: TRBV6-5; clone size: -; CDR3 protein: CASSYTEDRLYF; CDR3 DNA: TGTGCCAGCAGTTACACGGAGGACAGGTTGTACTTC
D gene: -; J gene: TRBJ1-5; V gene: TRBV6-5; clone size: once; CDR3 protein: CASRGNSNQPQHF; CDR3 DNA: TGTGCCAGCAGGGGGAATAGCAATCAGCCCCAGCATTTT
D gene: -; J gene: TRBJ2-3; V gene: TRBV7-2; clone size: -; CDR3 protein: CASSLTRSSSDTQYF; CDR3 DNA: TGTGCCAGCAGCTTAACCCGATCCTCTTCGGATACGCAGTATTTT
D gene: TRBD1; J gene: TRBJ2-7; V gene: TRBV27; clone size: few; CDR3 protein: CASSLSGTGSYEQYF; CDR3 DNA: TGTGCCAGCAGTTTATCCGGGACAGGGTCCTACGAGCAGTACTTC
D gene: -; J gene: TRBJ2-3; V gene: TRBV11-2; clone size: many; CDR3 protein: CASSRGGVDTQYF; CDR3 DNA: TGTGCCAGCAGCCGAGGCGGGGTTGATACGCAGTATTTT
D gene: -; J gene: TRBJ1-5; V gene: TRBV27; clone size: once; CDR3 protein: CASSLKGGEINQPQHF; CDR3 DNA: TGTGCCAGCAGTTTAAAGGGGGGGGAGATCAATCAGCCCCAGCATTTT
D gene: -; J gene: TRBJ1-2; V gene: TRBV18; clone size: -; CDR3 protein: CASSPEKGGSGFYGYTF; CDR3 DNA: TGTGCCAGCTCACCAGAGAAAGGGGGTTCTGGATTCTATGGCTACACCTTC
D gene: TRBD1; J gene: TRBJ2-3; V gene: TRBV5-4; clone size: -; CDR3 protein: CASSLGLDRGSNTQYF; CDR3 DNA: TGTGCCAGCAGCTTGGGACTGGACAGGGGCTCAAATACGCAGTATTTT
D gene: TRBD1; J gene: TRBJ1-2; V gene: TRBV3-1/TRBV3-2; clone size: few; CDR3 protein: CASSQDWSDRAFTYGYTF; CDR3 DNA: TGTGCCAGCAGCCAAGACTGGTCGGACAGGGCCTTTACCTATGGCTACACCTTC
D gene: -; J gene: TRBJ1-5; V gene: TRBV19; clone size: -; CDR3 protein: CASSTHAGGNQPQHF; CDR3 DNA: TGTGCCAGTAGTACCCATGCGGGGGGCAATCAGCCCCAGCATTTT
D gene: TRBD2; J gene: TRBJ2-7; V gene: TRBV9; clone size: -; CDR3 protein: CASSVGPSGSPYEQYF; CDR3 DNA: TGTGCCAGCAGCGTAGGCCCTAGCGGGTCCCCCTACGAGCAGTACTTC
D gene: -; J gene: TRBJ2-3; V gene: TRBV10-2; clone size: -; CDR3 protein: CAVYFRDTDTQYF; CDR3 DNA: TGCGCCGTGTACTTTAGGGACACAGATACGCAGTATTTT
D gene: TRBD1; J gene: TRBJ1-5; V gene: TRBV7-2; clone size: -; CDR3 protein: CASSPGQGYQPQHF; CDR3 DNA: TGTGCCAGCAGCCCTGGACAGGGGTATCAGCCCCAGCATTTT